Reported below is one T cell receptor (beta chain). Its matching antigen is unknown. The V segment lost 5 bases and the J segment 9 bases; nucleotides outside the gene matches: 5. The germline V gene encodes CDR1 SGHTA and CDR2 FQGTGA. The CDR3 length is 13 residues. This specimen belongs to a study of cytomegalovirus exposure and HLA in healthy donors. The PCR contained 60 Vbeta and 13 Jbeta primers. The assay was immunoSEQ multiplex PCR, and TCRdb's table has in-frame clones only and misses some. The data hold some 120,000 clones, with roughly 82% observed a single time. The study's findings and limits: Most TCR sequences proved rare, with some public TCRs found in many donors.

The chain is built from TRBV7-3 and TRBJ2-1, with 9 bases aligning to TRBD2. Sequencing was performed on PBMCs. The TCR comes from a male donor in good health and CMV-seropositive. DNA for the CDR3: TGTGCCAGCAGCCTCGCGGGAGGGGTTGAGCAGTTCTTC. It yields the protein CASSLAGGVEQFF.